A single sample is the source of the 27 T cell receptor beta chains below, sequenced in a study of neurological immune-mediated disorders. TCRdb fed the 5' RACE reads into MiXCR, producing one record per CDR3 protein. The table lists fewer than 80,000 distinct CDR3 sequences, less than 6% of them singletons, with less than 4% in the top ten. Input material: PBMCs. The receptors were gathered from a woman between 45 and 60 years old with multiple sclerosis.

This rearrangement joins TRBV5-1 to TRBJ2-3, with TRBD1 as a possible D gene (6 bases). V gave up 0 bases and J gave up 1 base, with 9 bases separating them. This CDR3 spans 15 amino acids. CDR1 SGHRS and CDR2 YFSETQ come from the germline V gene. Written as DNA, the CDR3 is TGCGCCAGCAGCTTGGACAGGGCGGGCACAGATACGCAGTATTTT. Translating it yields CASSLDRAGTDTQYF.

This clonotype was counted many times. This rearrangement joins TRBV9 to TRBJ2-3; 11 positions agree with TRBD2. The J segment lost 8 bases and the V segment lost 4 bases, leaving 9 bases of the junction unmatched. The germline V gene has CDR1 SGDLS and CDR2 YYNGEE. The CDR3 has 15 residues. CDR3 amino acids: CASSPLAGGVITQYF. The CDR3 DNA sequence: TGTGCCAGCAGCCCTCTAGCGGGGGGCGTTATTACGCAGTATTTT.

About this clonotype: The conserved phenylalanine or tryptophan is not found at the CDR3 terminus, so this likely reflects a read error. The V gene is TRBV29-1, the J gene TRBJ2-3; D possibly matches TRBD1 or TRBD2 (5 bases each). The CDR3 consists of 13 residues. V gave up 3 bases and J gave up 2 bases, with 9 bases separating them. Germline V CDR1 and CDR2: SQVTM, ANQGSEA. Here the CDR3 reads CSVEGDATDTQYN. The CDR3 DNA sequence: TGCAGCGTTGAGGGGGACGCCACAGATACGCAGTATAAT.

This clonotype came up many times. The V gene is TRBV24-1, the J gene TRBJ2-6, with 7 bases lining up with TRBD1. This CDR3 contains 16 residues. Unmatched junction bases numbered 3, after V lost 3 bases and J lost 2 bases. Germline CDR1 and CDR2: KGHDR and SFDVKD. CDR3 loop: CATSDTTGTGANVLTF. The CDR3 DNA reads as TGTGCCACCAGTGATACGACAGGGACTGGGGCCAACGTCCTGACTTTC.

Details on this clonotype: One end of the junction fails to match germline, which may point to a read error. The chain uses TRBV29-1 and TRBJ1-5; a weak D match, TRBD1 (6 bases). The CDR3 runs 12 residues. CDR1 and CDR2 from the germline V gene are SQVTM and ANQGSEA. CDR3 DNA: TGCAGCGTTGGGGGCAGGGGCCAGCCCCAGAATTTT. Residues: CSVGGRGQPQNF.

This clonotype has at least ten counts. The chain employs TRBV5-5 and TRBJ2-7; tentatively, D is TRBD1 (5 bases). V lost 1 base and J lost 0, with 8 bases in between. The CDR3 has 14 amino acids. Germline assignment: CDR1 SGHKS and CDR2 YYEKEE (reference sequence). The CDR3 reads CASSLKGNSYEQYV. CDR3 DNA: TGTGCCAGCAGCTTGAAGGGGAACTCCTACGAGCAGTACGTC.

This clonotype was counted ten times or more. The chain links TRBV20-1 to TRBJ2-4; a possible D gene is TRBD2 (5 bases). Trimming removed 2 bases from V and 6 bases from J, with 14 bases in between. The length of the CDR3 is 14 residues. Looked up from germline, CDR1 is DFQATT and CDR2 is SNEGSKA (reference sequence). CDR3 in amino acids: CSARPSQLGNIQYF. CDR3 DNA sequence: TGCAGTGCTAGACCGAGCCAACTAGGAAACATTCAGTACTTC.

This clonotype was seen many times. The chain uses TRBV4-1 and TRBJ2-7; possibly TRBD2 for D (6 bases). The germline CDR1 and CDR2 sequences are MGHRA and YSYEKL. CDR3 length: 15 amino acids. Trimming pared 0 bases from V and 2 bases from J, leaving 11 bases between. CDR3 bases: TGCGCCAGCAGCCAAGATACCGGGAGACCCTACGAGCAGTACTTC. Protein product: CASSQDTGRPYEQYF.

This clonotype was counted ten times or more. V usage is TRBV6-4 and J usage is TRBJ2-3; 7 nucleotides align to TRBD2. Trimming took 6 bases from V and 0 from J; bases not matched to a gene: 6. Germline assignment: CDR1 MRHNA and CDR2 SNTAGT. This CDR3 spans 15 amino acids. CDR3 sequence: CASSLGGGSTDTQYF. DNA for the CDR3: TGTGCCAGCAGCCTCGGCGGGGGTAGCACAGATACGCAGTATTTT.

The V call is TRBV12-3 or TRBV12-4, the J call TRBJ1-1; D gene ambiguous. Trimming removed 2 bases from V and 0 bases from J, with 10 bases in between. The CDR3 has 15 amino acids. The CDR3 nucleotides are TGTGCCAGCAGTTTATTTTGGGGAATGAACACTGAAGCTTTCTTT. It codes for CASSLFWGMNTEAFF.

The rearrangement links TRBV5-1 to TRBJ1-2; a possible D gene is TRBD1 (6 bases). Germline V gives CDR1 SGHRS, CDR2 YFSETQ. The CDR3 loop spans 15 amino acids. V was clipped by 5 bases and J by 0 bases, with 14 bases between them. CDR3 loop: CASSSRDTPNYGYTF. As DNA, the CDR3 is TGCGCCAGCAGTTCCCGGGACACTCCTAACTATGGCTACACCTTC.

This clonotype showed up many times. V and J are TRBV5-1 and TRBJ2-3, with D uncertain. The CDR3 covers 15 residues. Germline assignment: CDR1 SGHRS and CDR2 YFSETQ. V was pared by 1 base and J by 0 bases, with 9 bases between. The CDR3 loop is CASSLQNPSTDTQYF. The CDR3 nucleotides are TGCGCCAGCAGCTTGCAGAACCCTAGCACAGATACGCAGTATTTT.

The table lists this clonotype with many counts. The CDR3 nucleotides read TGTGCCACCAGTGGCCGACAGGTTAGCTCCTACAATGAGCAGTTCTTC. This translates into CATSGRQVSSYNEQFF. The rearrangement uses TRBV24-1 and TRBJ2-1; D is possibly TRBD1 (6 bases). The ends were cut back, 5 bases at V and 0 bases at J, with 13 bases in the middle. The CDR3 sequence is 16 residues long. Germline lookup yields CDR1 KGHDR and CDR2 SFDVKD.

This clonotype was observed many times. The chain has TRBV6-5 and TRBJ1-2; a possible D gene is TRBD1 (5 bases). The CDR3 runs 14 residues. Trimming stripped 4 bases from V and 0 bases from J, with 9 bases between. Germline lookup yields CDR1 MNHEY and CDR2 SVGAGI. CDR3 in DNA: TGTGCCAGCAGTTTCAGGGAGACTAACTATGGCTACACCTTC. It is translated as CASSFRETNYGYTF.

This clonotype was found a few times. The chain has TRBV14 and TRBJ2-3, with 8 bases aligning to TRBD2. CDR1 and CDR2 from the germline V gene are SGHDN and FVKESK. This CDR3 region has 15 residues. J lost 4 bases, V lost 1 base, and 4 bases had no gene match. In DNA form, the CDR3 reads TGTGCCAGCAGCCAAGGTAGCGGGGAGTCAGATACGCAGTATTTT. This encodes CASSQGSGESDTQYF.

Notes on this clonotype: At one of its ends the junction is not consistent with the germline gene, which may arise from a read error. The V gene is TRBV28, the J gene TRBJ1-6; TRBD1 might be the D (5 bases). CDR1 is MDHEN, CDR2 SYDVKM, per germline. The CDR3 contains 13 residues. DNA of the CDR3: TGTGCCAGTCAGGGCTCTTGGAATTCACCCCTACACTTT. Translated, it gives CASQGSWNSPLHF. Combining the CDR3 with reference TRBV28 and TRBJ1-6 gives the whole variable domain DVKVTQSSRYLVKRTGEKVFLECVQDMDHENMFWYRQDPGLGLRLIYFSYDVKMKEKGDIPEGYSVSREKKERFSLILESASTNQTSMYLCASQGSWNSPLHFGNGTRLTVT.

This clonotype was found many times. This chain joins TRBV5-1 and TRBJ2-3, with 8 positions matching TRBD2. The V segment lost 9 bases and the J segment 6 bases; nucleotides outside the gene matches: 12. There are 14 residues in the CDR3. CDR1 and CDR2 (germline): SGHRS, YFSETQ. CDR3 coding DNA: TGCGCCACCAGACTTGGGCGGGGGGTCGATACGCAGTATTTT. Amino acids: CATRLGRGVDTQYF.

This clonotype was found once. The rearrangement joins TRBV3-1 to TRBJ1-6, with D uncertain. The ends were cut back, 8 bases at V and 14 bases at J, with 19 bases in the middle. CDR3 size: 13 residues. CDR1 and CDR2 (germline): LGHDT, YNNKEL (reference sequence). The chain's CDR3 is CASPGSRGLALHF. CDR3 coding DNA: TGTGCCAGCCCCGGTTCTCGGGGTTTGGCCCTCCACTTT.

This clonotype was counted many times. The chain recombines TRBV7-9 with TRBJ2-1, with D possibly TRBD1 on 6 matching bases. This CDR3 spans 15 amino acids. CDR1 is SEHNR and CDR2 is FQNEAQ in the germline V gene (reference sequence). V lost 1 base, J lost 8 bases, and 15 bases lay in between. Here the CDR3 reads CASSLVGALIDEQFF. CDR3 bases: TGTGCCAGCAGCTTAGTGGGGGCTCTCATCGATGAGCAGTTCTTC.

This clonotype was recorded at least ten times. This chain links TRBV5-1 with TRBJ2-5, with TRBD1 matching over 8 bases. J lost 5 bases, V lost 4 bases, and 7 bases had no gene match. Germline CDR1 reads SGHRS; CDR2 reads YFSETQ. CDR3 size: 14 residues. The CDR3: CASSQGAEMETQYF. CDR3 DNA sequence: TGCGCCAGCAGCCAGGGGGCGGAGATGGAGACCCAGTACTTC.

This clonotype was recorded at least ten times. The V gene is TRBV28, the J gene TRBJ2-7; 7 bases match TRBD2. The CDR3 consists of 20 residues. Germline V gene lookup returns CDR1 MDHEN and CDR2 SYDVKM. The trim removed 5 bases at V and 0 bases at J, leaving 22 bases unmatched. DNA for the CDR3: TGTGCCAGCAGTCCACCCTCCGGTAGCGGGTCTTTGAAAAGCTCCTACGAGCAGTACTTC. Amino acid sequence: CASSPPSGSGSLKSSYEQYF.

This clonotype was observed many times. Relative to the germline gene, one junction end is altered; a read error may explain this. The CDR3 reads CASSLWGSSQPQNF. CDR3 DNA sequence: TGTGCCAGCAGCTTATGGGGGTCGAGCCAGCCCCAGAATTTT. The chain recombines TRBV5-6 with TRBJ1-5, with TRBD1 as a possible D gene (5 bases). This CDR3 region has 14 residues. From germline, CDR1 is SGHDT and CDR2 YYEEEE.

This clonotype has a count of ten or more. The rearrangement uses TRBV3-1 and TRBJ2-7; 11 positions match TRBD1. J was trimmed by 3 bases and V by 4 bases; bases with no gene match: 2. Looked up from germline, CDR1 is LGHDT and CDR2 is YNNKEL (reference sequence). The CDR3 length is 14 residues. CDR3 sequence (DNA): TGTGCCAGCAGCCCAGGGACAGGGGGCTACGAGCAGTACGTC. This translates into CASSPGTGGYEQYV.

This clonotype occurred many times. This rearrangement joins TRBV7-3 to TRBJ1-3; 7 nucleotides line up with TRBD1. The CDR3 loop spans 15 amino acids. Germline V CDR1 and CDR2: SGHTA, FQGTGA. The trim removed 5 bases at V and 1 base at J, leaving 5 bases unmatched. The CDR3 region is CASSPDRASGNTIYF. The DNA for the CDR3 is TGTGCCAGCAGCCCCGACAGGGCGTCTGGAAACACCATATATTTT.

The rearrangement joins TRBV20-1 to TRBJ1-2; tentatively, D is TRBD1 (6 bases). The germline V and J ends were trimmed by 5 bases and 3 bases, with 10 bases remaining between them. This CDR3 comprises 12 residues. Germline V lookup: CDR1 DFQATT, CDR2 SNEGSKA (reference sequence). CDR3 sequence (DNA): TGCAGTGCTCCCAGGGGAGACTATGGCTACACCTTC. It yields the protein CSAPRGDYGYTF.

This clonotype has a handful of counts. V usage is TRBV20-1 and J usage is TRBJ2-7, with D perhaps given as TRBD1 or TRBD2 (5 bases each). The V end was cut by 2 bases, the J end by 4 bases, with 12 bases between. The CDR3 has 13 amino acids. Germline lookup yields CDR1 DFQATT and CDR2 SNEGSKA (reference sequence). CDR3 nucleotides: TGCAGTGCTAGACCCGGGACCTTGTACGAGCAGTACTTC. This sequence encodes CSARPGTLYEQYF.

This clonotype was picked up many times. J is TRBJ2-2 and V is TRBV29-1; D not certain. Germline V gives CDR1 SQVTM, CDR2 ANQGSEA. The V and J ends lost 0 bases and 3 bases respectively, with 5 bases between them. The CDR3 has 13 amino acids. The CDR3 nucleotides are TGCAGCGTTGAAGACCCATACACCGGGGAGCTGTTTTTT. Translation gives CSVEDPYTGELFF.